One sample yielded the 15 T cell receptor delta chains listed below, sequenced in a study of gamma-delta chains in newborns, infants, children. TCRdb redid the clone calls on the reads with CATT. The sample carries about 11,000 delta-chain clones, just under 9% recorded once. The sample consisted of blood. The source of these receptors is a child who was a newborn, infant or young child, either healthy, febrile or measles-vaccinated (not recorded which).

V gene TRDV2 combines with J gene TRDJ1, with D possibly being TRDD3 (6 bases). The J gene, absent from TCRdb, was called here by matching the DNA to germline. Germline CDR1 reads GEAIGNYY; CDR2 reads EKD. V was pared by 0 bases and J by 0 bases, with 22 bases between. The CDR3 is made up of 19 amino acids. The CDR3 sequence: CACDTSLAGDARYTDKLIF. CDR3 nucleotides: TGTGCCTGTGACACCTCGCTGGCTGGGGACGCCAGGTACACCGATAAACTCATCTTT.

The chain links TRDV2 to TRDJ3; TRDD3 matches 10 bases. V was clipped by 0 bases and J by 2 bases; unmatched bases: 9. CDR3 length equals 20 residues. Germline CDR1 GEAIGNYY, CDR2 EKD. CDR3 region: CACDTGGLGDAPWDTRQMFF. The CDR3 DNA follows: TGTGCCTGTGACACCGGTGGACTGGGGGATGCCCCCTGGGACACCCGACAGATGTTTTTC.

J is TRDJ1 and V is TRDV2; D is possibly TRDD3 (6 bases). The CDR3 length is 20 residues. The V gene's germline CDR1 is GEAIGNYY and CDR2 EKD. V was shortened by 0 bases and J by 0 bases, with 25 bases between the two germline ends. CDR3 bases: TGTGCCTGTGACACCGTTAATCAGGGGGGGACTACTATGTACACCGATAAACTCATCTTT. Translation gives CACDTVNQGGTTMYTDKLIF.

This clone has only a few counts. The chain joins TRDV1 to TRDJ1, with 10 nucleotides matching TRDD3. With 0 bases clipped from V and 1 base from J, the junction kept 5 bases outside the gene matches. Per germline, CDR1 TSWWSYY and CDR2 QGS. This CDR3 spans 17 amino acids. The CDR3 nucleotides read TGTGCTCTTGGGGAACTAGGGACTGGGGGATGCACCGATAAACTCATCTTT. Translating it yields CALGELGTGGCTDKLIF.

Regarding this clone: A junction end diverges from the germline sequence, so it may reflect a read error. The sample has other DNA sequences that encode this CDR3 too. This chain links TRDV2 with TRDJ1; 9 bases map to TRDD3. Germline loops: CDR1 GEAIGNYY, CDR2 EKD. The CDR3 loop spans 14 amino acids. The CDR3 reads CACDPLGELDKLIF. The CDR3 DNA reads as TGCGCCTGTGACCCACTGGGGGAACTCGATAAACTCATCTTT.

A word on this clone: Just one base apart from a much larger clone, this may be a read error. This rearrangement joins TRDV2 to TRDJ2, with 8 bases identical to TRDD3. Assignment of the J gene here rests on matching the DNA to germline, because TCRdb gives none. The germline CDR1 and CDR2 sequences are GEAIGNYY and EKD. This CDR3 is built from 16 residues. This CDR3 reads CACDTLGDTLTPQLFF. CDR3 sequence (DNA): TGTGCCTGTGACACGTTAGGGGATACTTTGACACCACAACTCTTCTTT.

CDR3 in amino acids: CACDTTGYTDKLIF. The CDR3 DNA sequence: TGTGCCTGTGACACCACGGGATACACCGATAAACTCATCTTT. V usage is TRDV2 and J usage is TRDJ1; D perhaps matches TRDD3 (5 bases). The CDR3 runs to 14 residues. The germline V and J ends were trimmed by 0 bases and 0 bases, with 7 bases remaining between them. Germline CDR1 and CDR2: GEAIGNYY and EKD.

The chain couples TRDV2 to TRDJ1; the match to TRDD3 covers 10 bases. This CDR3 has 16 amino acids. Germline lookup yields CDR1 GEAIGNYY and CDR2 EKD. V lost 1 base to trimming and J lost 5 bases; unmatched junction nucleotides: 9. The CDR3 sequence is CACDTLVLGDSDKLIF. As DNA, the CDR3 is TGTGCCTGTGACACTCTCGTACTGGGGGATTCAGATAAACTCATCTTT.

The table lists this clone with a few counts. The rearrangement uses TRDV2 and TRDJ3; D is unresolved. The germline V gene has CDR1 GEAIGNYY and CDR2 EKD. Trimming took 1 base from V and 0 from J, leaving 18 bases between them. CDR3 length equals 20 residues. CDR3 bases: TGTGCCTGTGACACGGCGGGCCATTCCCTGAGCTCCTGGGACACCCGACAGATGTTTTTC. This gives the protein CACDTAGHSLSSWDTRQMFF.

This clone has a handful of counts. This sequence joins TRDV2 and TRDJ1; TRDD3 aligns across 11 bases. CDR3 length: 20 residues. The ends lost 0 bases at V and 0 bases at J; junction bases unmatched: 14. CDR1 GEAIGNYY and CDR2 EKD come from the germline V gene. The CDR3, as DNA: TGTGCCTGTGACACCGTTCATCTGGGGGATACTCGGGAGTACACCGATAAACTCATCTTT. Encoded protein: CACDTVHLGDTREYTDKLIF.

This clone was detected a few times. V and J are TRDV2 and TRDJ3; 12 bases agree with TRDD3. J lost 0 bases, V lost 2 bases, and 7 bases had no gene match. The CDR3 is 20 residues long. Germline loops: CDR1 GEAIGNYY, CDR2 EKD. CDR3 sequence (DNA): TGTGCCTGTGACAGGGTACTGGGGGATACCCTCTCCTGGGACACCCGACAGATGTTTTTC. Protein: CACDRVLGDTLSWDTRQMFF.

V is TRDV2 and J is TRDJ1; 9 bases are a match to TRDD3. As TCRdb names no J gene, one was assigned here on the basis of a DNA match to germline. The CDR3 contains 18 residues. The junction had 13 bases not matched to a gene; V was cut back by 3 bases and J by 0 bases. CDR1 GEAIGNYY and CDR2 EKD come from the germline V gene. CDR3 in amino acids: CACDLLGEPREDTDKLIF. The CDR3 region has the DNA TGTGCCTGTGACTTACTGGGGGAGCCCCGTGAAGACACCGATAAACTCATCTTT.

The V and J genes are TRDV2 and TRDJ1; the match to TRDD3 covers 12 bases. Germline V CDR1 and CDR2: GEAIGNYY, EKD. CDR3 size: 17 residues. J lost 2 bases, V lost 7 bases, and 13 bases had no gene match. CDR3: CACDLLGDTLWTDKLIF. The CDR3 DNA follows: TGTGCCTGCGACTTACTGGGGGATACTTTGTGGACCGATAAACTCATCTTT.

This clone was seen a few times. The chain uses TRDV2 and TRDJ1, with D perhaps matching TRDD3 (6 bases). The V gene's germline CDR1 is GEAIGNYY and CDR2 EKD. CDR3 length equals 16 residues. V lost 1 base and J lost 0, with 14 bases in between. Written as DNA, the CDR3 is TGTGCCTGTGACACGTTAATCCTGGGGAACACCGATAAACTCATCTTT. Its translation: CACDTLILGNTDKLIF.

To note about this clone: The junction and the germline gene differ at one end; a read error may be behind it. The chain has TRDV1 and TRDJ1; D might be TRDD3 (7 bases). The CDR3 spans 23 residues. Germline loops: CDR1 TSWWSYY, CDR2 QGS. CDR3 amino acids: CALGDHKGLPLTVLGYWADKLIF. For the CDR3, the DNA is TGTGCTCTTGGGGACCACAAGGGCCTTCCCCTAACCGTACTGGGGTATTGGGCCGATAAGCTCATCTTT.